This T cell receptor (beta chain) was captured by sequencing in a study of shared clonotypes between healthy human individuals. Terminally differentiated effector memory CD45RA+ cells were excluded by CCR7 positive selection of CD45RO-negative cells. Study donors comprised healthy, HIV-negative adults devoid of recent acute infection or vaccination. Study-level points and caveats: Represented diversity, genetic and exposure-history alike, was limited by few donors. A handful of donors showed sharing of approximately 5% of naive CD4 clonotypes.

Germline V gives CDR1 MNHEY, CDR2 SVGAGI. The germline V and J ends were trimmed by 6 bases and 6 bases, with 11 bases remaining between them. The CDR3 contains 12 residues. In regard to this clone: The antigen is undetermined.

Sequencing used immunoSEQ multiplex PCR; TCRdb keeps in-frame clones, though not all of them. The sample yields around 2,000,000 clones, under 95% seen once. This sequence originates from a young man in good health. Some clones in this sample may be carry-over from other donors' samples. The chain has TRBV6-5 and TRBJ1-2, with TRBD1 as a possible D gene (5 bases). The sequenced sample consisted of naive CD8+ T cells from PBMCs. CDR3 nucleotides: TGTGCCAGCAGGTCGGACACCCATGGCTACACCTTC. This translates into CASRSDTHGYTF.